These T cell receptor beta chains were read from a single sample in a study of T cells in Graves' hyperthyroidism and ophthalmopathy. TCRdb recomputed calls from the multiplex PCR reads with MiXCR, one row per CDR3 protein. Of roughly 56,000 distinct CDR3 sequences in the sample, less than 50% were seen once. Sequencing was carried out using blood. These receptors all stem from a woman aged 30 to 39 with Graves' ophthalmopathy. CDR3s include the opening cysteine and the closing phenylalanine or tryptophan. A D gene is named only where the DNA matches it firmly. Not every row has a clone size; where given, it reads once, few, many or a size class.

TRBJ1-6 | TRBD1 | - | TRBV7-6 | CASSGRGTGGNSPLHF | TGTGCCAGCAGCGGTCGCGGAACAGGGGGCAATTCACCCCTCCACTTT
TRBJ1-2 | TRBD1 | - | TRBV29-1 | CSASGTGVWGYTF | TGCAGCGCTTCCGGGACAGGGGTCTGGGGCTACACCTTC
TRBJ2-5 | TRBD2 | few | TRBV20-1 | CSAPRGGSGGETQYF | TGCAGTGCTCCCCGGGGGGGATCGGGTGGAGAGACCCAGTACTTC
TRBJ1-5 | TRBD1 | - | TRBV10-3 | CAIRGQGSNQPQHF | TGTGCCATCAGGGGACAGGGAAGCAATCAGCCCCAGCATTTT
TRBJ2-7 | - | - | TRBV2 | CASSQGEYEQYF | TGTGCCAGCAGTCAAGGAGAGTACGAGCAGTACTTC
TRBJ2-1 | TRBD2 | many | TRBV12-3/TRBV12-4 | CASRSPGLAGSEQFF | TGTGCCAGCAGATCACCGGGACTAGCGGGATCTGAGCAGTTCTTC
TRBJ2-5 | TRBD1 | - | TRBV4-1 | CASSPETGRGVQTQYF | TGCGCCAGCAGCCCAGAGACAGGGCGTGGAGTACAGACCCAGTACTTC
TRBJ2-3 | - | once | TRBV5-6 | CASSLGQGTNTQYF | TGTGCCAGCAGCTTGGGTCAGGGTACGAACACGCAGTATTTT
TRBJ2-7 | TRBD2 | few | TRBV7-8 | CASSLPLAGVLREQYF | TGTGCCAGCAGCTTGCCGCTAGCGGGAGTCCTGCGCGAGCAGTACTTC
TRBJ2-7 | - | medium-sized | TRBV19 | CASSIGQYYEQYF | TGTGCCAGTAGTATCGGACAGTACTACGAGCAGTACTTC
TRBJ2-7 | TRBD1 | many | TRBV27 | CASRPHGQGVYEQYF | TGTGCCAGCAGACCCCATGGACAGGGTGTCTACGAGCAGTACTTC
TRBJ1-6 | - | - | TRBV20-1 | CSAYPRWASGFNSPLHF | TGCAGTGCTTACCCCCGGTGGGCTAGCGGGTTCAATTCACCCCTCCACTTT
TRBJ2-5 | - | - | TRBV7-2 | CASSLVGGLPAETQYF | TGTGCCAGCAGCTTAGTTGGAGGGCTGCCAGCTGAGACCCAGTACTTC
TRBJ2-1 | TRBD2 | - | TRBV7-2 | CASSRLTPGLAVFF | TGTGCCAGCAGCCGACTAACCCCGGGACTAGCAGTGTTCTTC
TRBJ2-7 | TRBD2 | - | TRBV7-9 | CASARGGEQYF | TGTGCCAGCGCTCGGGGGGGCGAGCAGTACTTC
TRBJ2-3 | - | - | TRBV6-4 | CASSYSLGAGGQYF | TGTGCCAGCAGTTACTCGTTGGGGGCTGGTGGGCAGTATTTT
TRBJ2-7 | TRBD1 | - | TRBV9 | CASSTSGGHYEQYF | TGTGCCAGCAGCACTTCAGGGGGACACTACGAGCAGTACTTC
TRBJ2-7 | TRBD1 | many | TRBV27 | CASSLRQGGHEQYF | TGTGCCAGCAGTTTACGACAGGGTGGGCACGAGCAGTACTTC
TRBJ1-3 | - | many | TRBV12-3/TRBV12-4 | CASSLETLSSGNTIYF | TGTGCCAGCAGTTTAGAGACTCTGAGCTCTGGAAACACCATATATTTT
TRBJ2-7 | TRBD2 | - | TRBV3-1 | CASSQEIVTSAYEQYF | TGTGCCAGCAGCCAAGAAATAGTTACTAGCGCCTACGAGCAGTACTTC
TRBJ2-1 | TRBD1 | - | TRBV28 | CASSLSGTEYNEQFF | TGTGCCAGCAGTTTATCCGGGACAGAGTACAATGAGCAGTTCTTC
TRBJ1-1 | - | medium-sized | TRBV29-1 | CSVGRQGRAEAFF | TGCAGCGTAGGTCGGCAGGGGAGGGCTGAAGCTTTCTTT
TRBJ1-1 | - | medium-sized | TRBV29-1 | CSADAGGTEAFF | TGCAGCGCCGATGCGGGGGGCACTGAAGCTTTCTTT
TRBJ2-7 | - | many | TRBV6-5 | CASSVGAYEQYF | TGTGCCAGCAGTGTCGGAGCCTACGAGCAGTACTTC
TRBJ2-1 | TRBD2 | few | TRBV10-3 | CAISESGGRAYNEQFF | TGTGCCATCAGTGAGTCAGGCGGGAGGGCTTACAATGAGCAGTTCTTC
TRBJ1-2 | TRBD1 | - | TRBV2 | CASSGTGGESYGYTF | TGTGCCAGTAGCGGGACAGGGGGCGAATCCTATGGCTACACCTTC
TRBJ1-4 | - | few | TRBV18 | CASSPSAPFWEKLFF | TGTGCCAGCTCACCATCGGCACCATTTTGGGAAAAACTGTTTTTT
TRBJ1-5 | - | many | TRBV6-6 | CASRRQEGRSQPQHF | TGTGCCAGCAGACGACAGGAGGGGCGTAGTCAGCCCCAGCATTTT
TRBJ2-7 | TRBD2 | many | TRBV6-2/TRBV6-3 | CASSLHGASGTSYEQYF | TGTGCCAGCAGTTTACACGGGGCTAGCGGGACTTCCTACGAGCAGTACTTC
TRBJ1-2 | - | many | TRBV7-9 | CASSLDWVQVDGYTF | TGTGCCAGCAGCTTAGATTGGGTACAGGTGGATGGCTACACCTTC
TRBJ2-6 | - | many | TRBV28 | CASSLYASGANVLTF | TGTGCCAGCAGTTTATACGCCTCTGGGGCCAACGTCCTGACTTTC
TRBJ1-3 | - | - | TRBV14 | CASSQGSSGNTIYF | TGTGCCAGCAGCCAAGGGTCCTCTGGAAACACCATATATTTT
TRBJ2-1 | TRBD2 | many | TRBV2 | CASTTSGRIDEQFF | TGTGCCAGCACGACTAGCGGGAGAATTGATGAGCAGTTCTTC
TRBJ2-5 | TRBD2 | many | TRBV20-1 | CSALTSGRRRETQYF | TGCAGTGCTCTGACTAGCGGGAGACGTCGAGAGACCCAGTACTTC
TRBJ2-1 | - | - | TRBV25-1 | CACSARERDSYNEQFF | -
TRBJ2-7 | TRBD2 | - | TRBV5-4 | CASSFASGSQEQYF | TGTGCCAGCAGCTTTGCTAGCGGGAGTCAAGAGCAGTACTTC
TRBJ2-1 | TRBD2 | - | TRBV7-2 | CASSQSELAVGSYEQFF | TGCGCCAGCAGCCAGTCGGAGCTAGCGGTCGGCTCCTACGAGCAGTTCTTC
TRBJ1-6 | - | many | TRBV20-1 | CSARPGGSYNSPLHF | TGCAGTGCTAGACCCGGAGGCTCCTATAATTCACCCCTCCACTTT
TRBJ2-7 | - | many | TRBV27 | CASSFLRSIYEQYF | TGTGCCAGCAGTTTCCTCCGTAGTATCTACGAGCAGTACTTC
TRBJ2-7 | TRBD1 | - | TRBV2 | CASRTGGTYEQYF | TGTGCCAGTCGGACAGGTGGGACCTACGAGCAGTACTTC
TRBJ1-1 | - | - | TRBV18 | CASSPRGDMNTEAFF | TGTGCCAGCTCACCACGCGGAGATATGAACACTGAAGCTTTCTTT
TRBJ1-6 | - | many | TRBV6-1 | CASSESQKASPLHF | TGTGCCAGCAGTGAGTCACAGAAGGCTTCACCCCTCCACTTT
TRBJ1-4 | - | - | TRBV7-4 | CASSSNPRGGANEKLFF | TGTGCCAGCAGCTCCAACCCCAGAGGGGGGGCTAATGAAAAACTGTTTTTT
TRBJ2-1 | TRBD2 | many | TRBV12-3/TRBV12-4 | CATQTSGRSNEQFF | TGTGCCACCCAGACTAGCGGGAGATCTAATGAGCAGTTCTTC
TRBJ1-2 | TRBD1 | many | TRBV20-1 | CSATDRVLAYGYTF | TGCAGTGCCACCGACAGGGTGTTAGCGTATGGCTACACCTTC
TRBJ1-4 | - | - | TRBV20-1 | CSALTRPSQKLFF | TGCAGTGCGCTTACTAGACCTAGCCAAAAACTGTTTTTT
TRBJ2-2 | - | few | TRBV28 | CASSLMVGSNTGELFF | TGTGCCAGCAGTTTAATGGTAGGGTCGAACACCGGGGAGCTGTTTTTT
TRBJ2-1 | - | - | TRBV5-6 | CASRLALVGGSEQFF | TGTGCCAGCAGATTGGCGCTAGTGGGGGGAAGTGAGCAGTTCTTC
TRBJ1-5 | TRBD1 | - | TRBV4-3 | CVSSLTGTGENRPQHF | TGCGTCAGCAGCCTAACCGGGACAGGGGAGAACCGGCCCCAGCATTTT
TRBJ2-3 | - | - | TRBV19 | CASSIEQRQTLHLETQYF | TGTGCCAGTAGTATCGAACAGCGACAGACCTTACATCTGGAGACGCAGTATTTT